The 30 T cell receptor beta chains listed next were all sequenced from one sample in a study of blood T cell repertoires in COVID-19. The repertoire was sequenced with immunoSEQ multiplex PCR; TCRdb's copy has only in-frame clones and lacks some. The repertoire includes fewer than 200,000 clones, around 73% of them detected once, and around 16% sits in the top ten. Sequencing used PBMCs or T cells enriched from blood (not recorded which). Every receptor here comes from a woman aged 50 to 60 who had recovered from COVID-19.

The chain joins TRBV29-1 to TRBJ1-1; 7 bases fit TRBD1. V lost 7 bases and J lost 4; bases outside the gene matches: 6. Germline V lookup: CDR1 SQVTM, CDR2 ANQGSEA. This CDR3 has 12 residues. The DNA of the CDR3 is TGCAGCGCCCAACAGGGGTCCACTGAAGCTTTCTTT. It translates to CSAQQGSTEAFF.

The CDR3 loop reads CASSESMRAGELFF. Written as DNA, the CDR3 is TGCGCCAGCAGTGAGTCGATGAGAGCCGGGGAGCTGTTTTTT. V gene TRBV10-1 combines with J gene TRBJ2-2; no definite D call. Germline assignment: CDR1 WNHNN and CDR2 SYGVQD (reference sequence). V was pared by 0 bases and J by 6 bases, with 8 bases between. The CDR3 covers 14 residues.

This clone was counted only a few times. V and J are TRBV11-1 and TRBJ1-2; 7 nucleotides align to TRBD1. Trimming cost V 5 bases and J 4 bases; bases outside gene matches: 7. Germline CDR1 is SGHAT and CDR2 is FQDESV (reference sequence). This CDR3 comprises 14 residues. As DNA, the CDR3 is TGTGCCAGCAGCGCCACAGGGGTAGGCTATGGCTACACCTTC. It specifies CASSATGVGYGYTF. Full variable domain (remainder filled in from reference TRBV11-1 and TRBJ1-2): EAEVAQSPRYKITEKSQAVAFWCDPISGHATLYWYRQILGQGPELLVQFQDESVVDDSQLPKDRFSAERLKGVDSTLKIQPAELGDSAMYLCASSATGVGYGYTFGSGTRLTVV.

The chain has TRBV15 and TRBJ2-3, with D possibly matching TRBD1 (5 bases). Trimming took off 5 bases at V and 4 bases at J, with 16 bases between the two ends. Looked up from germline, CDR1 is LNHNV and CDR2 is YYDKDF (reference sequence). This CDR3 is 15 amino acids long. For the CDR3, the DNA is TGTGCCACCAGCTCTAAAAAGGGGTTCGCAGATACGCAGTATTTT. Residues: CATSSKKGFADTQYF.

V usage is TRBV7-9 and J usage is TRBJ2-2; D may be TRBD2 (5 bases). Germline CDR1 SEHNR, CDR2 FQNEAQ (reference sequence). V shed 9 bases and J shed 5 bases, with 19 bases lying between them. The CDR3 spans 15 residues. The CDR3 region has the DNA TGTGCCAGTGGCGGCGGGTTCTTTATTACCGGGGAGCTGTTTTTT. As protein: CASGGGFFITGELFF. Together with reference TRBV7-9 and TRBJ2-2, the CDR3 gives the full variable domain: DTGVSQNPRHKITKRGQNVTFRCDPISEHNRLYWYRQTLGQGPEFLTYFQNEAQLEKSRLLSDRFSAERPKGSFSTLEIQRTEQGDSAMYLCASGGGFFITGELFFGEGSRLTVL.

The CDR3 loop is CASSQDSSGNTIYF. CDR3 DNA: TGTGCCAGCAGCCAAGACTCTTCTGGAAACACCATATATTTT. The chain employs TRBV3-1 (or the pseudogene TRBV3-2) and TRBJ1-3, with D uncertain. Germline V gene lookup returns CDR1 LGHDT and CDR2 YNNKEL (reference sequence). Trimming removed 0 bases from V and 1 base from J, with 4 bases in between. CDR3 length: 14 amino acids.

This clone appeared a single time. CDR3 nucleotides: TGCGCCAGCACCATGTGGGGGGATAGCACAGATACGCAGTATTTT. Encoded protein: CASTMWGDSTDTQYF. The V and J genes are TRBV5-1 and TRBJ2-3; D is perhaps TRBD2 (6 bases). The CDR3 is made up of 15 amino acids. Germline V CDR1 and CDR2: SGHRS, YFSETQ. V lost 6 bases and J lost 0, with 14 bases in between.

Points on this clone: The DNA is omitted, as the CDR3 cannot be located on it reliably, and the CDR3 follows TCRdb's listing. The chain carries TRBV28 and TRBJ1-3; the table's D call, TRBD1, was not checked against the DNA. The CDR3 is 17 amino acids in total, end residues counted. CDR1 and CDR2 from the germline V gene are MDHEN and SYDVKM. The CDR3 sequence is CASSFGPGSISGNTIYF.

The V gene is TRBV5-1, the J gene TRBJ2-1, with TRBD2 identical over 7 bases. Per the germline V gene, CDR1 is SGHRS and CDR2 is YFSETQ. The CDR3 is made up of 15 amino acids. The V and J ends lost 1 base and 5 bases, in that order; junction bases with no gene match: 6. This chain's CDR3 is CASSLIGLGDNEQFF. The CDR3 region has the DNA TGCGCCAGCAGCTTGATTGGACTAGGGGACAATGAGCAGTTCTTC.

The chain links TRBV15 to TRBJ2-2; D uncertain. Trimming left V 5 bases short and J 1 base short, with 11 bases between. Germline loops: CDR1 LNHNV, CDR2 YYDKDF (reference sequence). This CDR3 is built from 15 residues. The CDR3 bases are TGTGCCACCAGCTCAGAAGTTGGGAACACCGGGGAGCTGTTTTTT. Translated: CATSSEVGNTGELFF.

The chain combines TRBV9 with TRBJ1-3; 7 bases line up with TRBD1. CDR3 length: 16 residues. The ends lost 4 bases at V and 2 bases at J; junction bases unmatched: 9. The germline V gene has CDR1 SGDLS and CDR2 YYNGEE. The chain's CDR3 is CASSLSGGGAGNTIYF. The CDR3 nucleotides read TGTGCCAGCAGCCTTAGTGGAGGGGGCGCTGGAAACACCATATATTTT.

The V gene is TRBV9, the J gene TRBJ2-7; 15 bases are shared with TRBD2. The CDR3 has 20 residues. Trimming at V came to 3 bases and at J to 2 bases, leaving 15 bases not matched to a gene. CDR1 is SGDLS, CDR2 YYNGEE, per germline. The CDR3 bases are TGTGCCAGCAGCGCAGGCGGGGGAGGACTAGCGGGAGGGCGCCCCTACGAGCAGTACTTC. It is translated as CASSAGGGGLAGGRPYEQYF.

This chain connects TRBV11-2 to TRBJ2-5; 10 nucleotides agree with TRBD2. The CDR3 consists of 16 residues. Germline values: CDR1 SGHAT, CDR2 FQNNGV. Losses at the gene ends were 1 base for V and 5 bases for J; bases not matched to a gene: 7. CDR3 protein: CASSLASGRAWETQYF. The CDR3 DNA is TGTGCCAGCAGCTTAGCCAGCGGGAGGGCCTGGGAGACCCAGTACTTC.

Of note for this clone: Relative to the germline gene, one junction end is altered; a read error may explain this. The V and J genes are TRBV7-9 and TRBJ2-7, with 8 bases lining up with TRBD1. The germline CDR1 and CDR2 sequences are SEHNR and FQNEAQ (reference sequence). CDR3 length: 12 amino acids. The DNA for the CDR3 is TGTGCCAGCAGCTTAGGGACAGGGAATGAGAACTTC. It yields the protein CASSLGTGNENF.

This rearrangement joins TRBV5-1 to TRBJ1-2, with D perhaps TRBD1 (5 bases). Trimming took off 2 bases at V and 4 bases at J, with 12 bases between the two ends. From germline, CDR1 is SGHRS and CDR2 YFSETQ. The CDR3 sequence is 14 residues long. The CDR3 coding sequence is TGCGCCAGCAGCTTCGCGGACAAGGCCTATGGCTACACCTTC. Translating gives CASSFADKAYGYTF.

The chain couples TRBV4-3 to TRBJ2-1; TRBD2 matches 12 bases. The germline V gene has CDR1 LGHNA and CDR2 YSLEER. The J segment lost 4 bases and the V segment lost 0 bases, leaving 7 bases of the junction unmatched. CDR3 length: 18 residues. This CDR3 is CASSQEVSSGRDYNEQFF. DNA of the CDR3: TGCGCCAGCAGCCAAGAAGTGTCTAGCGGGAGGGATTACAATGAGCAGTTCTTC.

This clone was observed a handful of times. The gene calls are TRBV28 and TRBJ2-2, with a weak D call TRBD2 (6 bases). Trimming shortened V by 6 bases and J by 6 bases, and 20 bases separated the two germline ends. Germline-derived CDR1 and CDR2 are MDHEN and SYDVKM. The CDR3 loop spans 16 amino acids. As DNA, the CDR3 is TGTGCCAGCAGCCCTCCCCGTCCGGGAGCCCCCGGGGAGCTGTTTTTT. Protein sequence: CASSPPRPGAPGELFF.

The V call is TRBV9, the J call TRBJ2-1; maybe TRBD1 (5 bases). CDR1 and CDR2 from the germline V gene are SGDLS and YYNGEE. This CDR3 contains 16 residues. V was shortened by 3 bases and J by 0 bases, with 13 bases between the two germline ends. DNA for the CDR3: TGTGCCAGCAGCGAGGGGCCGGCTAACTCCTACAATGAGCAGTTCTTC. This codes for CASSEGPANSYNEQFF. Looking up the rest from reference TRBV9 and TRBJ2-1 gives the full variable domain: DSGVTQTPKHLITATGQRVTLRCSPRSGDLSVYWYQQSLDQGLQFLIQYYNGEERAKGNILERFSAQQFPDLHSELNLSSLELGDSALYFCASSEGPANSYNEQFFGPGTRLTVL.

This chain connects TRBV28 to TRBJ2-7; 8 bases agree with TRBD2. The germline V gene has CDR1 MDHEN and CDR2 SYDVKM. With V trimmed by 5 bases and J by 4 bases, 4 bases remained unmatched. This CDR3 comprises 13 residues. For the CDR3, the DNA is TGTGCCAGCAGTCCTAGCGGGCCGTACGAGCAGTACTTC. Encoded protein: CASSPSGPYEQYF.

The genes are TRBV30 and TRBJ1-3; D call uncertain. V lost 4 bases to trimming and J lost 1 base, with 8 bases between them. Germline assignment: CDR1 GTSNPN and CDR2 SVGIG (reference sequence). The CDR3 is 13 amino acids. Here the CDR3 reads CAWMGGSGNTIYF. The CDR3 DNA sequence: TGTGCCTGGATGGGAGGATCTGGAAACACCATATATTTT. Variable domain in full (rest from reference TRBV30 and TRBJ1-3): SQTIHQWPATLVQPVGSPLSLECTVEGTSNPNLYWYRQAAGRGLQLLFYSVGIGQISSEVPQNLSASRPQDRQFILSSKKLLLSDSGFYLCAWMGGSGNTIYFGEGSWLTVV.

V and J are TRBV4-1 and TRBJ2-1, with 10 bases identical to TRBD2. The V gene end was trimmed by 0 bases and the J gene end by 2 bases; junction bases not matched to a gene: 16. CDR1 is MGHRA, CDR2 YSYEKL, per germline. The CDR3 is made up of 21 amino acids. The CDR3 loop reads CASSQDGRLAGEKGTYNEQFF. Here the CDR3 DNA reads TGCGCCAGCAGCCAAGACGGTCGGCTAGCGGGAGAAAAAGGTACCTACAATGAGCAGTTCTTC.

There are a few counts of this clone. The chain's CDR3 is CAWSLVGVGYEQYF. The CDR3 bases are TGTGCCTGGAGTTTGGTAGGGGTTGGCTACGAGCAGTACTTC. The chain carries TRBV30 and TRBJ2-7; D possibly corresponds to TRBD1 (5 bases). Germline values: CDR1 GTSNPN, CDR2 SVGIG (reference sequence). The CDR3 loop spans 14 amino acids. Trimming pared 2 bases from V and 3 bases from J, leaving 14 bases between.

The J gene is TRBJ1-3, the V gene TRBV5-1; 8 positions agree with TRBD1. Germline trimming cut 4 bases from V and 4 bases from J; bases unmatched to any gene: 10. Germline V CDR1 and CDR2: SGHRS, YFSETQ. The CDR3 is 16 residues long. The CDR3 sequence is CASSPDPGGEGNTIYF. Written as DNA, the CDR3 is TGCGCCAGCAGCCCAGACCCAGGGGGCGAAGGAAACACCATATATTTT.

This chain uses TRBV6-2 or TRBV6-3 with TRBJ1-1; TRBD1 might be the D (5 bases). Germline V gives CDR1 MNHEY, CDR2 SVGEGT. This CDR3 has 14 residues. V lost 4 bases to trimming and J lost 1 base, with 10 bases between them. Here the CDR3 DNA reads TGTGCCAGCAGTTTCGGGGGGTGGAACACTGAAGCTTTCTTT. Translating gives CASSFGGWNTEAFF.

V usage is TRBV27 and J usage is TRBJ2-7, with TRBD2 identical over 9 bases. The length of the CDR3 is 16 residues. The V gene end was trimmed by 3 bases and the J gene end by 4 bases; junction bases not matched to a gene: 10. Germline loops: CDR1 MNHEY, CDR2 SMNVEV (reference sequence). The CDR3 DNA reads TGTGCCAGCAGTTTCTACAGAGTAGCGGGAGTGTACGAGCAGTACTTC. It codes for CASSFYRVAGVYEQYF.

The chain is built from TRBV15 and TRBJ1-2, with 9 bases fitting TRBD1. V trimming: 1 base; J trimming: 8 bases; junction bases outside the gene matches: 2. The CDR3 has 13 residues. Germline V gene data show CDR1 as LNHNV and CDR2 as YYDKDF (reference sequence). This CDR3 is CATSRGQGGGYTF. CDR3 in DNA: TGTGCCACCAGCAGAGGACAGGGGGGAGGCTACACCTTC.

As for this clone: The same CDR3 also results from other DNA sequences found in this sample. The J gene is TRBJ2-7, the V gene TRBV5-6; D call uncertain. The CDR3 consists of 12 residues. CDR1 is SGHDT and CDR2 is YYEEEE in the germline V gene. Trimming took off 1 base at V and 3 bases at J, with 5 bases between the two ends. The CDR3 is CASSLSGYEQYF. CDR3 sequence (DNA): TGTGCCAGCAGCTTGTCCGGCTACGAGCAGTACTTC.

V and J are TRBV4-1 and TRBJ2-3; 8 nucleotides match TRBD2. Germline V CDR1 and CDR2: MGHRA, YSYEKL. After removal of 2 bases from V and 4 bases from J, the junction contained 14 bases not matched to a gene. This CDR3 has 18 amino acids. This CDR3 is CASSQPDFAAGVSDTQYF. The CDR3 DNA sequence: TGCGCCAGCAGCCAACCCGACTTTGCAGCGGGAGTTTCAGATACGCAGTATTTT.

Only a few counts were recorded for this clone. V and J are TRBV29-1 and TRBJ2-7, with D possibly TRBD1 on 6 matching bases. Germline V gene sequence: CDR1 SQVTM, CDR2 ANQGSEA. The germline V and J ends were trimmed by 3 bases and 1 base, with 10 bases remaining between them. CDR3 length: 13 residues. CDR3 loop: CSVDQQGSYEQYF. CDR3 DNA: TGCAGCGTTGACCAGCAGGGGTCCTACGAGCAGTACTTC.

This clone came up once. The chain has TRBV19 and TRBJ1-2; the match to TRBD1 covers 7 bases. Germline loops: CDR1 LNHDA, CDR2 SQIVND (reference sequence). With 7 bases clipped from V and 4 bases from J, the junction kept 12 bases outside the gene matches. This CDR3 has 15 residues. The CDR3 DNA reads TGTGCCAGTACGGCAGGGCAAGGGGGCGCCTATGGCTACACCTTC. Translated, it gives CASTAGQGGAYGYTF.